This T cell receptor beta chain originates from a study of blood T cell repertoires in COVID-19 (dated by TCRdb to 2020 to 2022). A note on the overall study: Collaborator samples came from the United States, Italy and Spain and covered acute and convalescent phases of COVID-19. Samples came from the ongoing ImmuneRACE study (first 160 participants) plus 1,254 subjects from 6 global collaborators. Deeply sampled blood TCRbeta repertoires from subjects exposed to, actively infected with, or recovered from COVID-19 were included in the dataset. The repertoires were released in a freely available public database meant as a resource for research on the immune response to SARS-CoV-2. The material from the prospective study consisted of cDNA or gDNA derived from T cells, B-cell-depleted T cells, or PBMCs. The sample metadata nearly always contained a de-identified subject ID, COVID-19 status, age in years and sex. HLA class I and class II types, where available, came from metadata supplied by the sample provider rather than from assay-based typing.

About this clone: Its antigen is not yet known. Qualities for individual bases were not recorded, and no much larger clone is one base off.

The immunoSEQ Assay, a bias-controlled multiplex PCR, was used to amplify TCRbeta CDR3 regions from genomic DNA. From the authors' description of their analysis: The number of nucleated cells in each sample was estimated from the amplification of reference gene primers within the assay. To quantify the absolute abundance of each unique TCRbeta CDR3 rearrangement, sequence reads were collapsed and filtered. For each sample, productive Simpson clonality was calculated as the square root of Simpson's diversity index across productive rearrangements. TCRdb mirrors the immuneACCESS table, restricted to in-frame sequences. Some clones are absent from its copies; in checked studies, under half trace to an unresolved V gene, and the reason for the others is unknown. D and trimming come from the DNA, and the V and J calls and clone size come from that table. The table for this sample lists about 150,000 clones; 75% to 85% of them were counted only once. The ten top clones hold 4.2% of the sample.

The collaborating institutions used their own protocols to collect whole blood in K2EDTA tubes. For TCRbeta analysis, collaborators shipped samples in one of three forms: frozen whole blood, isolated PBMCs, or DNA extracted from either of those sample types. The research as a whole found: How much clinical and demographic metadata was included differed by source and by participant, and the metadata was provided uncurated.

CDR1 and CDR2 are drawn from the germline V gene: SGHTA, FQGNSA. V gives up 1 base and J gives up 6 bases, and the segment between their germline ends measures 13 bases. The CDR3 starts with the cysteine, ends with the phenylalanine, and has 14 residues. Of the read, only the CDR3 DNA is kept; its 42 bases are in frame from base 1. This clonotype was obtained from a man between 60 and 75 years old with acute or convalescent COVID-19. Sequencing was carried out using peripheral blood. The chain is made from TRBV7-2 and TRBJ2-7; no confident D gene assignment can be made. Here is the DNA: TGTGCCAGCAGCTTAGGACACCACATTGGCGAGCAGTACTTC. It codes for CASSLGHHIGEQYF.